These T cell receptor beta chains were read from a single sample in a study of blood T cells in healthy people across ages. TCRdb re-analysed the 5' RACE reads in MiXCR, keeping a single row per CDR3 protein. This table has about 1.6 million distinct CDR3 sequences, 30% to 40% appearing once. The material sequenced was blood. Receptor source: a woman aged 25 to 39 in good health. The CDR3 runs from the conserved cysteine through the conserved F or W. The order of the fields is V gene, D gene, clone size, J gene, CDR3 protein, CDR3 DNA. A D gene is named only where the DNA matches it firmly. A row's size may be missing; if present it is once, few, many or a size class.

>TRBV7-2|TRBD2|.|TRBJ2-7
CASSPVAGDFSYEQYF
TGTGCCAGCAGTCCCGTAGCGGGGGATTTCTCCTACGAGCAGTACTTC
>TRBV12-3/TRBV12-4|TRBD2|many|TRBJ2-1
CASSPGLAASYNEQFF
TGTGCCAGCAGTCCGGGACTAGCGGCGTCCTACAATGAGCAGTTCTTC
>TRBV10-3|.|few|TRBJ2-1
CAIRDARSRGNEQFF
TGTGCCATCAGGGACGCTCGCTCGCGAGGGAATGAGCAGTTCTTC
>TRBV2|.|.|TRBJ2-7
CASRQFRGSYEQYF
TGTGCCAGCAGGCAATTCAGGGGCTCCTACGAGCAGTACTTC
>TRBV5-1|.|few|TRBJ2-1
CASSRALSSYNEQFF
TGCGCCAGCAGCCGGGCTCTGAGCTCCTACAATGAGCAGTTCTTC
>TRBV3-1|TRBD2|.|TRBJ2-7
CASSLASGESYEQYF
TGTGCCAGCAGCCTAGCTAGCGGGGAGAGCTACGAGCAGTACTTC
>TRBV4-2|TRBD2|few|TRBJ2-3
CASSQAERGVGDTQYF
TGTGCCAGCAGCCAAGCAGAGCGGGGGGTTGGAGATACGCAGTATTTT
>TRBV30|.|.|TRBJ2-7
CAWSEQGGYGQYF
TGTGCCTGGAGTGAACAGGGTGGATACGGGCAGTACTTC
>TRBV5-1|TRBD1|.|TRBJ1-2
CASSLRTGTSVEGYTF
TGCGCCAGCAGCCTGCGGACAGGGACCTCCGTGGAAGGCTACACCTTC
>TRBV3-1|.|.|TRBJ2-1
CASSQGAAGLYNEQFF
TGTGCCAGCAGCCAAGGGGCCGCGGGGCTTTACAATGAGCAGTTCTTC
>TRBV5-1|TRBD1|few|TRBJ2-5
CASSLTGDLETQYF
TGCGCCAGCAGCCTGACAGGGGATCTGGAGACCCAGTACTTC
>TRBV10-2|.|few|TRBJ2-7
CASTGNSYEQYF
TGCGCCAGCACTGGCAACTCCTACGAGCAGTACTTC